Described below is a single T cell receptor (beta chain) sequence and its context. Antigen: not known. This sample was included in a study of cytomegalovirus exposure and HLA in healthy donors. This CDR3 region has 17 residues. The germline CDR1 and CDR2 sequences are MDHEN and SYDVKM. The ends lost 4 bases at V and 6 bases at J; junction bases unmatched: 15. There were likely unrecorded immune exposures, though donors were nominally healthy when sampled. Study results and limitations: Some V segments could not be told apart, so they were left out, TRBV6-2 and TRBV6-3 among them. The authors later linked a missense DCLRE1C variant to TCR beta V- and J-gene trimming. Analysis performed later showed TCR beta chains linked to HLA being more clonally expanded than equally common others.

Primers for the PCR totalled 60 Vbeta and 13 Jbeta. Assay used: immunoSEQ multiplex PCR; TCRdb lists only in-frame clones, some missing. Its table records 31,000 or so clones. The sequence was collected from a female donor in good health and CMV-seronegative. Sequencing used PBMCs. The V gene is TRBV28, the J gene TRBJ2-3; TRBD1 matches at 8 bases. The CDR3, as DNA: TGTGCCAGCAGTTCCCATCCAGGGGGCGCCGAGGTGGATACGCAGTATTTT. Protein product: CASSSHPGGAEVDTQYF.